Shown below are 29 T cell receptor beta chains from a single sample sequenced in a study of cytomegalovirus exposure and HLA in healthy donors. PCR primers comprised 60 Vbeta and 13 Jbeta primers. This table comes from immunoSEQ multiplex PCR, and its TCRdb copy is limited to in-frame clones, with some not included. The sample shows about 160,000 clones, 70% to 90% of them seen only once. The sample taken for sequencing was PBMCs. The receptors originated from a man younger than 35 in good health and CMV-seropositive.

V and J are TRBV5-1 and TRBJ1-6; 12 bases align to TRBD1. CDR3 length: 17 amino acids. In germline, CDR1 is SGHRS, CDR2 YFSETQ. With V trimmed by 4 bases and J by 10 bases, 12 bases remained unmatched. CDR3 sequence reads: CASSPGTGGLLVSPLHF. The DNA for the CDR3 is TGCGCCAGCAGCCCCGGGACAGGGGGCCTACTTGTGTCACCCCTCCACTTT.

CDR3 sequence reads: CASRRWGLPYEQYF. The CDR3 DNA reads as TGCGCCAGCAGGAGATGGGGCTTACCCTACGAGCAGTACTTC. The chain has TRBV10-2 and TRBJ2-5, with D possibly being TRBD1 (5 bases). The last part of the DNA fits TRBJ2-7 better; the J call may be wrong. Per germline, CDR1 WSHSY and CDR2 SAAADI. This CDR3 region has 14 residues.

The J gene is TRBJ2-1, the V gene TRBV5-5, with 11 bases identical to TRBD2. This CDR3 region has 17 residues. In germline, CDR1 is SGHKS, CDR2 YYEKEE (reference sequence). V dropped 3 bases and J dropped 4; count of bases not matched to a gene: 9. The CDR3 here is CASSYSAASGGYNEQFF. CDR3 nucleotide sequence: TGTGCCAGCAGCTACTCTGCAGCTAGCGGGGGGTACAATGAGCAGTTCTTC.

The J gene is TRBJ1-1, the V gene TRBV9; 8 bases are shared with TRBD1. J was trimmed by 1 base and V by 5 bases; bases with no gene match: 7. The CDR3 has 15 amino acids. Germline V gene data show CDR1 as SGDLS and CDR2 as YYNGEE. This chain's CDR3 is CASSLVGTGNTEAFF. In DNA, the CDR3 is TGTGCCAGCAGTTTGGTGGGGACAGGGAACACTGAAGCTTTCTTT.

The chain has TRBV6-1 and TRBJ1-1; TRBD1 might be the D (6 bases). Between the trimmed V and J ends, which lost 0 bases and 4 bases, there was a span of 18 bases. The CDR3 runs to 17 residues. CDR1 and CDR2 from the germline V gene are MNHNS and SASEGT. CDR3 in amino acids: CASSEALWAGASTEAFF. The CDR3, as DNA: TGTGCCAGCAGTGAAGCGCTTTGGGCAGGGGCGAGCACTGAAGCTTTCTTT.

This sequence joins TRBV7-8 and TRBJ2-3; perhaps TRBD2 as D (6 bases). The CDR3 consists of 14 residues. Trimming took 6 bases from V and 0 from J, leaving 10 bases between them. Germline V gene sequence: CDR1 SGHVS, CDR2 FQNEAQ. CDR3 protein: CASSHGGSTDTQYF. The CDR3 coding sequence is TGTGCCAGCAGTCATGGGGGGAGCACAGATACGCAGTATTTT. Together with reference TRBV7-8 and TRBJ2-3, the CDR3 gives the full variable domain: GAGVSQSPRYKVAKRGQDVALRCDPISGHVSLFWYQQALGQGPEFLTYFQNEAQLDKSGLPSDRFFAERPEGSVSTLKIQRTQQEDSAVYLCASSHGGSTDTQYFGPGTRLTVL.

Only one count was recorded for this clone. The rearrangement uses TRBV5-1 and TRBJ1-3; TRBD1 matches 8 bases. Germline loops: CDR1 SGHRS, CDR2 YFSETQ. V lost 0 bases, J lost 8 bases, and 10 bases stayed unmatched. This CDR3 has 16 amino acids. In DNA form, the CDR3 reads TGCGCCAGCAGCTTGGATTCCCCAGGGGGCGGTGACACCATATATTTT. Amino acids: CASSLDSPGGGDTIYF.

The chain employs TRBV4-2 and TRBJ1-2; 9 bases are a match to TRBD1. Germline CDR1 reads LGHNA; CDR2 reads YNFKEQ. This CDR3 is built from 16 residues. J lost 2 bases, V lost 1 base, and 5 bases had no gene match. For the CDR3, the DNA is TGTGCCAGCAGCCAAGGGGACAGGGATGAAAACTATGGCTACACCTTC. It is translated as CASSQGDRDENYGYTF.

This chain links TRBV7-3 with TRBJ2-7; 7 bases are a match to TRBD2. Germline trimming cut 2 bases from V and 0 bases from J; bases unmatched to any gene: 4. Per germline, CDR1 SGHTA and CDR2 FQGTGA. The CDR3 length is 15 residues. The CDR3 coding sequence is TGTGCCAGCAGCTTACGGGGAGGGTACTCCTACGAGCAGTACTTC. The encoded protein is CASSLRGGYSYEQYF.

This rearrangement joins TRBV7-2 to TRBJ2-5, with 12 bases fitting TRBD2. CDR3 length: 15 residues. Trimming cost V 5 bases and J 1 base; bases outside gene matches: 2. Looked up from germline, CDR1 is SGHTA and CDR2 is FQGNSA. CDR3 nucleotides: TGTGCCAGCAGCACTAGCGGGGGGTTCCAAGAGACCCAGTACTTC. Protein: CASSTSGGFQETQYF.

The chain links TRBV9 to TRBJ2-6; a possible D gene is TRBD1 (6 bases). The CDR3 contains 17 residues. V shed 3 bases and J shed 0 bases, with 13 bases lying between them. CDR1 SGDLS and CDR2 YYNGEE come from the germline V gene. The CDR3 loop reads CASSAVTGDSGANVLTF. Here the CDR3 DNA reads TGTGCCAGCAGCGCGGTGACAGGCGACTCTGGGGCCAACGTCCTGACTTTC.

This clone was picked up one time. The chain joins TRBV14 to TRBJ1-4, with a weak D call TRBD1 (6 bases). V was clipped by 4 bases and J by 3 bases, with 12 bases between them. Looked up from germline, CDR1 is SGHDN and CDR2 is FVKESK. The CDR3 loop spans 15 amino acids. CDR3 region: CASSRGQPPNEKLFF. The CDR3, as DNA: TGTGCCAGCAGCCGAGGACAGCCACCTAATGAAAAACTGTTTTTT.

This clone was seen a handful of times. V usage is TRBV2 and J usage is TRBJ1-1; D not certain. CDR1 is SNHLY, CDR2 FYNNEI, per germline. The V end was cut by 7 bases, the J end by 1 base, with 13 bases between. CDR3 length: 14 amino acids. CDR3 residues: CASMGREKNTEAFF. CDR3 DNA sequence: TGTGCCAGCATGGGGAGGGAAAAGAACACTGAAGCTTTCTTT.

The chain uses TRBV6-4 and TRBJ1-1, with no clear D. In germline, CDR1 is MRHNA, CDR2 SNTAGT. The CDR3 is 15 amino acids. V shed 2 bases and J shed 4 bases, with 14 bases lying between them. The CDR3 spells CASSDGPTGVTEAFF. The CDR3 region has the DNA TGTGCCAGCAGTGACGGGCCTACCGGGGTCACTGAAGCTTTCTTT.

V and J are TRBV7-2 and TRBJ1-3; the D is unclear. V was shortened by 4 bases and J by 2 bases, with 12 bases between the two germline ends. Germline V lookup: CDR1 SGHTA, CDR2 FQGNSA. The CDR3 sequence is 15 residues long. CDR3 amino acids: CASSWETAPGNTIYF. For the CDR3, the DNA is TGTGCCAGCAGCTGGGAGACGGCGCCTGGAAACACCATATATTTT.

The chain links TRBV29-1 to TRBJ1-4; D not resolved. The CDR3 is 13 residues long. Germline CDR1 SQVTM, CDR2 ANQGSEA. Trimming stripped 7 bases from V and 5 bases from J, with 14 bases between. The CDR3: CSARSVTNEKLFF. In DNA, the CDR3 is TGCAGCGCCCGCAGCGTTACAAATGAAAAACTGTTTTTT.

The chain uses TRBV13 and TRBJ1-2, with D tentatively TRBD1 (6 bases). Germline loops: CDR1 PRHDT, CDR2 FYEKMQ (reference sequence). CDR3 length: 15 residues. The germline V and J ends were trimmed by 4 bases and 1 base, with 13 bases remaining between them. The CDR3 is CASSSRDIFNYGYTF. DNA of the CDR3: TGTGCCAGCAGCTCCCGGGACATATTTAACTATGGCTACACCTTC.

The chain recombines TRBV6-1 with TRBJ1-1; 8 nucleotides agree with TRBD1. The CDR3 spans 15 residues. The germline V gene has CDR1 MNHNS and CDR2 SASEGT. V gave up 4 bases and J gave up 3 bases; unmatched junction bases: 7. DNA of the CDR3: TGTGCCAGCAGTGGGGACAGGTTGGGGGACACTGAAGCTTTCTTT. Translated, it gives CASSGDRLGDTEAFF.

This chain links TRBV5-6 with TRBJ2-7; 7 nucleotides agree with TRBD1. Looked up from germline, CDR1 is SGHDT and CDR2 is YYEEEE. V was clipped by 5 bases and J by 4 bases; unmatched bases: 6. CDR3 size: 13 residues. The CDR3 here is CASRETGMYEQYF. The CDR3 DNA reads TGTGCCAGCAGAGAGACAGGGATGTACGAGCAGTACTTC.

This rearrangement joins TRBV6-4 to TRBJ2-2, with TRBD2 as a possible D gene (6 bases). CDR1 MRHNA and CDR2 SNTAGT come from the germline V gene. The CDR3 has 15 amino acids. Trimming left V 4 bases short and J 3 bases short, with 12 bases between. The DNA of the CDR3 is TGTGCCAGCAGTGGAGAGGGAGGAGACACCGGGGAGCTGTTTTTT. It specifies CASSGEGGDTGELFF.

This clone was observed a few times. The CDR3 sequence is CASSLEGTGSEETQYF. The DNA of the CDR3 is TGTGCCAGCAGCTTAGAGGGGACAGGTTCCGAGGAGACCCAGTACTTC. The rearrangement uses TRBV13 and TRBJ2-5, with 8 bases identical to TRBD1. The V gene end was trimmed by 1 base and the J gene end by 5 bases; junction bases not matched to a gene: 9. Germline V gene lookup returns CDR1 PRHDT and CDR2 FYEKMQ (reference sequence). CDR3 size: 16 residues.

The genes are TRBV11-2 and TRBJ2-1; TRBD1 is a possible D gene (6 bases). CDR3 length: 14 residues. From germline, CDR1 is SGHAT and CDR2 FQNNGV. With 5 bases removed from V and 4 bases from J, the gap between germline ends came to 12 bases. CDR3 coding DNA: TGTGCCAGCAGCCCTCAGGGGAATTACAATGAGCAGTTCTTC. This gives the protein CASSPQGNYNEQFF.

Comment on this clone: The same CDR3 can be traced to other DNA sequences in this sample. The rearrangement links TRBV7-8 to TRBJ2-7, with 8 positions matching TRBD1. V gave up 2 bases and J gave up 4 bases; unmatched junction bases: 7. The length of the CDR3 is 15 residues. Germline CDR1 is SGHVS and CDR2 is FQNEAQ. The CDR3 here is CASSLRTGSGYEQYF. The CDR3 DNA sequence: TGTGCCAGCAGCTTAAGGACAGGGTCTGGGTACGAGCAGTACTTC.

The chain links TRBV5-5 to TRBJ1-4; the match to TRBD1 covers 7 bases. Per the germline V gene, CDR1 is SGHKS and CDR2 is YYEKEE (reference sequence). The CDR3 totals 13 residues. After removal of 4 bases from V and 8 bases from J, the junction contained 5 bases not matched to a gene. CDR3 DNA sequence: TGTGCCAGCAGCAGGGACAGCAGGGAAAAACTGTTTTTT. This translates into CASSRDSREKLFF.

Comment on this clone: At one of its ends the junction is not consistent with the germline gene, which may arise from a read error. This rearrangement joins TRBV13 to TRBJ1-6, with D tentatively TRBD1 (5 bases). CDR3 length: 19 residues. Germline V CDR1 and CDR2: PRHDT, FYEKMQ (reference sequence). In nucleotides, the CDR3 is TGTGCCAGCAGCTTAGGGCCCCACGACAGTGGGGTTTATAATCCACCCCTCCACTTT. It specifies CASSLGPHDSGVYNPPLHF.

This sequence joins TRBV6-6 and TRBJ2-2, with TRBD2 as a possible D gene (6 bases). Germline values: CDR1 MNHNY, CDR2 SVGAGI (reference sequence). The CDR3 extends over 14 amino acids. V gave up 8 bases and J gave up 2 bases, with 12 bases separating them. The CDR3 is CASGGARNTGELFF. CDR3 DNA sequence: TGTGCCAGCGGCGGGGCGCGTAACACCGGGGAGCTGTTTTTT.

The gene calls are TRBV7-9 and TRBJ2-1; 14 bases match TRBD2. In germline, CDR1 is SEHNR, CDR2 FQNEAQ (reference sequence). This CDR3 spans 17 amino acids. The V gene end was trimmed by 5 bases and the J gene end by 1 base; junction bases not matched to a gene: 4. Here the CDR3 DNA reads TGTGCCAGCAGCCCTTGGACTAGCGGGGGGTCCTACAATGAGCAGTTCTTC. Protein: CASSPWTSGGSYNEQFF.

Of note for this clone: At one boundary the junction diverges from the germline segment, which might be a read error. The genes are TRBV2 and TRBJ2-6; TRBD1 aligns across 9 bases. Germline loops: CDR1 SNHLY, CDR2 FYNNEI. The CDR3 totals 19 residues. Here the CDR3 DNA reads TGTGCCAGCAGTGTCCACGGGACAGGGAAAAAATCTGGGGCCAACGGCCTGACTTTC. Its translation: CASSVHGTGKKSGANGLTF. Full variable domain (missing parts from reference TRBV2 and TRBJ2-6): EPEVTQTPSHQVTQMGQEVILRCVPISNHLYFYWYRQILGQKVEFLVSFYNNEISEKSEIFDDQFSVERPDGSNFTLKIRSTKLEDSAMYFCASSVHGTGKKSGANGLTFGAGSRLTVL.

V gene TRBV6-1 combines with J gene TRBJ1-1; possibly TRBD1 for D (5 bases). The CDR3 is made up of 14 amino acids. Germline assignment: CDR1 MNHNS and CDR2 SASEGT. Trimming took off 7 bases at V and 7 bases at J, with 19 bases between the two ends. The CDR3 DNA reads as TGTGCCAGCATCGCAGCCTGGGGCCTCTTTGAAGCTTTCTTT. Its protein product is CASIAAWGLFEAFF.